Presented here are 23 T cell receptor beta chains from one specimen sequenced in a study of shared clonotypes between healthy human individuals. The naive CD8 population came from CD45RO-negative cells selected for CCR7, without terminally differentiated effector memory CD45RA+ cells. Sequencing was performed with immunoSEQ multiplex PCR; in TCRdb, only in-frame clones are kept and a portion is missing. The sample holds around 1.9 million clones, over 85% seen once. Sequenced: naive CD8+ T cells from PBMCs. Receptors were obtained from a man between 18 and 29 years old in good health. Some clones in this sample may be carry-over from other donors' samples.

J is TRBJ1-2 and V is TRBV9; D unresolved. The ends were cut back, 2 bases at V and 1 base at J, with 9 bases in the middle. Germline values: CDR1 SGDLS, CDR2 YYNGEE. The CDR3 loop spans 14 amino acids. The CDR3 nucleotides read TGTGCCAGCAGCGTGGGCTCTTATAACTATGGCTACACCTTC. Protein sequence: CASSVGSYNYGYTF.

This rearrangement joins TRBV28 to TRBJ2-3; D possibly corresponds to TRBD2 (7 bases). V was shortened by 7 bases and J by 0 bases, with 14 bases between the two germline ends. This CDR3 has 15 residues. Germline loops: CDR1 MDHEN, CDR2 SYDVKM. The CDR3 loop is CASTGAGDSTDTQYF. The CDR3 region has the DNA TGTGCCAGCACGGGGGCGGGAGATAGCACAGATACGCAGTATTTT.

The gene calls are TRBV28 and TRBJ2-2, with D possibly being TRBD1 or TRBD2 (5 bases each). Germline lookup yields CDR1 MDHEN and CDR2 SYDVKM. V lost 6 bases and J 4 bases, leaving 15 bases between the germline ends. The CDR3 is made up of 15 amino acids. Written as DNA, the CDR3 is TGTGCCAGCAGCCCCATAGCAGGGACCACCGGGGAGCTGTTTTTT. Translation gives CASSPIAGTTGELFF.

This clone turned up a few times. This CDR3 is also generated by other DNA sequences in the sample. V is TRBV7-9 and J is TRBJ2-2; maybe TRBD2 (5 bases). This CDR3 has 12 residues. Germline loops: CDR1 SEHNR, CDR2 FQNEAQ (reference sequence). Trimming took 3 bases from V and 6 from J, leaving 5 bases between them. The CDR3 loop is CASSFGAGELFF. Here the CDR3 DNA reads TGTGCCAGCAGCTTCGGGGCCGGGGAGCTGTTTTTT.

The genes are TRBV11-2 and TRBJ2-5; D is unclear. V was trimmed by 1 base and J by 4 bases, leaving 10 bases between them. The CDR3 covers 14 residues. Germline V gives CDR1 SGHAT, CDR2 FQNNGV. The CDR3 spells CASSLVLRPETQYF. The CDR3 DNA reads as TGTGCCAGCAGCTTAGTTTTGCGGCCAGAGACCCAGTACTTC. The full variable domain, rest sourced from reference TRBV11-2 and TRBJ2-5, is EAGVAQSPRYKIIEKRQSVAFWCNPISGHATLYWYQQILGQGPKLLIQFQNNGVVDDSQLPKDRFSAERLKGVDSTLKIQPAKLEDSAVYLCASSLVLRPETQYFGPGTRLLVL.

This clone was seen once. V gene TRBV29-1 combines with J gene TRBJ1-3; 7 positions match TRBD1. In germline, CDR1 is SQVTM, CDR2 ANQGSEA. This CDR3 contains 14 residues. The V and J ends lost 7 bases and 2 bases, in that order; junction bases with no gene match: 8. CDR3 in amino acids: CSGGDRGAGNTIYF. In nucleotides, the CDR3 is TGCAGCGGAGGGGACAGAGGAGCTGGAAACACCATATATTTT.

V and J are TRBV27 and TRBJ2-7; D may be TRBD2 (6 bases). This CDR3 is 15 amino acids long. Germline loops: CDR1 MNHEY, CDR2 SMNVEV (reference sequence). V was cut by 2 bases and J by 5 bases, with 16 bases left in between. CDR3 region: CASSLIADWGDEQYF. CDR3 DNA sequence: TGTGCCAGCAGTTTAATAGCGGACTGGGGTGACGAGCAGTACTTC.

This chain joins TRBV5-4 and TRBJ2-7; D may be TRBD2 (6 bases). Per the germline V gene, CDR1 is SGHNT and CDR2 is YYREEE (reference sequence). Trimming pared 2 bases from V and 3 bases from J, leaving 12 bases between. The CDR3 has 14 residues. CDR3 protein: CASSFGGIGYEQYF. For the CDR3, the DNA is TGTGCCAGCAGCTTTGGCGGGATCGGCTACGAGCAGTACTTC. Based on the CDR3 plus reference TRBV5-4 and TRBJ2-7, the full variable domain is ETGVTQSPTHLIKTRGQQVTLRCSSQSGHNTVSWYQQALGQGPQFIFQYYREEENGRGNFPPRFSGLQFPNYSSELNVNALELDDSALYLCASSFGGIGYEQYFGPGTRLTVT.

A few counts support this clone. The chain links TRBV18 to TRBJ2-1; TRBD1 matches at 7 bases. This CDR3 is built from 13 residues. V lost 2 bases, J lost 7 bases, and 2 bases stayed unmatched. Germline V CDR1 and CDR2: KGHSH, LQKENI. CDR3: CASSPEGANEQFF. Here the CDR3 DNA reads TGTGCCAGCTCACCAGAGGGGGCAAATGAGCAGTTCTTC.

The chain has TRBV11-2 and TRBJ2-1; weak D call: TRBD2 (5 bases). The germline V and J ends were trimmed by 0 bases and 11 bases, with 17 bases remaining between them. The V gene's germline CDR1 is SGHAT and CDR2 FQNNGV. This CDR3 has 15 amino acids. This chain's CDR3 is CASSLDGVSAVKQFF. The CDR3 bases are TGTGCCAGCAGCTTAGACGGGGTCTCCGCAGTCAAGCAGTTCTTC.

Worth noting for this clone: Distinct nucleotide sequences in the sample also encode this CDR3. The CDR3 sequence: CASSLRTVSYNEQFF. In DNA form, the CDR3 reads TGTGCCAGCAGTCTCCGGACAGTCTCCTACAATGAGCAGTTCTTC. The chain uses TRBV27 and TRBJ2-1; weak D call: TRBD1 (6 bases). CDR3 length: 15 amino acids. The ends were cut back, 5 bases at V and 0 bases at J, with 11 bases in the middle. The germline V gene has CDR1 MNHEY and CDR2 SMNVEV (reference sequence).

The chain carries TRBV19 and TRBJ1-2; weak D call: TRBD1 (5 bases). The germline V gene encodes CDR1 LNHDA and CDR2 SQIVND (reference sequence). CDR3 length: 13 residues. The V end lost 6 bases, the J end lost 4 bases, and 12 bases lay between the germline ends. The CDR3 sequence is CASRGHSTYGYTF. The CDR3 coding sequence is TGTGCCAGTAGAGGACACTCGACCTATGGCTACACCTTC.

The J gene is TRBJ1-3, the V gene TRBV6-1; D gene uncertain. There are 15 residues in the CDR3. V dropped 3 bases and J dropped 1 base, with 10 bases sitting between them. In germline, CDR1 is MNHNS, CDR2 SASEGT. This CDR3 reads CASSDPHKSGNTIYF. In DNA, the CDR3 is TGTGCCAGCAGTGACCCCCACAAGTCTGGAAACACCATATATTTT.

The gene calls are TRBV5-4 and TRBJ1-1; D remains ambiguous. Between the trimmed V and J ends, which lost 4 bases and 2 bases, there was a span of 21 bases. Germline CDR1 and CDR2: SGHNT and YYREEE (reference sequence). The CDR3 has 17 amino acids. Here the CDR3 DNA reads TGTGCCAGCAGCCCATCCAACCGGGAGTTCCGAAACACTGAAGCTTTCTTT. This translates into CASSPSNREFRNTEAFF.

This chain's CDR3 is CASSLGLASGKFGYEQYF. CDR3 coding DNA: TGTGCCAGCAGCTTGGGTTTAGCTAGCGGGAAGTTCGGCTACGAGCAGTACTTC. The rearrangement joins TRBV5-6 to TRBJ2-7, with 9 bases that match TRBD2. The CDR3 is 18 amino acids. J was trimmed by 3 bases and V by 0 bases; bases with no gene match: 13. In germline, CDR1 is SGHDT, CDR2 YYEEEE.

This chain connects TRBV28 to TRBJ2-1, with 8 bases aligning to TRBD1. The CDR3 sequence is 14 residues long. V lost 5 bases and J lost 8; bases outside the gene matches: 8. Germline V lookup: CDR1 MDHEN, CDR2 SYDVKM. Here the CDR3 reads CASSIFGTGDEQFF. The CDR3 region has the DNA TGTGCCAGCAGTATATTCGGGACAGGCGATGAGCAGTTCTTC. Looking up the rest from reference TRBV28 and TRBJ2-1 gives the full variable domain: DVKVTQSSRYLVKRTGEKVFLECVQDMDHENMFWYRQDPGLGLRLIYFSYDVKMKEKGDIPEGYSVSREKKERFSLILESASTNQTSMYLCASSIFGTGDEQFFGPGTRLTVL.

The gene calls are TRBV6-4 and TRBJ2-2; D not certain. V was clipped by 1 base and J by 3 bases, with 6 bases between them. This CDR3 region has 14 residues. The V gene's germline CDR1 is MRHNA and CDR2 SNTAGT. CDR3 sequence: CASSDWPYTGELFF. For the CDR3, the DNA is TGTGCCAGCAGTGACTGGCCTTACACCGGGGAGCTGTTTTTT.

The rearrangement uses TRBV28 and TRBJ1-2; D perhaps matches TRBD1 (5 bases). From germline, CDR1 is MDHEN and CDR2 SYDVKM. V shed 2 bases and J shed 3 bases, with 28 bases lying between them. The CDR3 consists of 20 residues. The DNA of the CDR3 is TGTGCCAGCAGTTTACTTTCCTCCCGGTGGGCAGGGAAAGAGGACTATGGCTACACCTTC. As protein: CASSLLSSRWAGKEDYGYTF.

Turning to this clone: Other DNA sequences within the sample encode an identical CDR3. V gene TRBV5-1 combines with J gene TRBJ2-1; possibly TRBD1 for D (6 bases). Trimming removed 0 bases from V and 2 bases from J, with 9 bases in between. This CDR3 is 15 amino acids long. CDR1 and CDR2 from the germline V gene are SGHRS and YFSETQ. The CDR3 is CASSLAGDPYNEQFF. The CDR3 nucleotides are TGCGCCAGCAGCTTGGCAGGGGACCCCTACAATGAGCAGTTCTTC. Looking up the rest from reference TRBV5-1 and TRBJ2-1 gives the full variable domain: KAGVTQTPRYLIKTRGQQVTLSCSPISGHRSVSWYQQTPGQGLQFLFEYFSETQRNKGNFPGRFSGRQFSNSRSEMNVSTLELGDSALYLCASSLAGDPYNEQFFGPGTRLTVL.

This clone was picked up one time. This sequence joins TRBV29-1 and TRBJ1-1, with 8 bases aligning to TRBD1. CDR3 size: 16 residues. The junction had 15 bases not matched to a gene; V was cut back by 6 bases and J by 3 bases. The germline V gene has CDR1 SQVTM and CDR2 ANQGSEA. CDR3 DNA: TGCAGCGTCCGCGCCTTTACAGGGGGATGGGACACTGAAGCTTTCTTT. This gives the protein CSVRAFTGGWDTEAFF. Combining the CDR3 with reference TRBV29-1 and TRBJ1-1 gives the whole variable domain SAVISQKPSRDICQRGTSLTIQCQVDSQVTMMFWYRQQPGQSLTLIATANQGSEATYESGFVIDKFPISRPNLTFSTLTVSNMSPEDSSIYLCSVRAFTGGWDTEAFFGQGTRLTVV.

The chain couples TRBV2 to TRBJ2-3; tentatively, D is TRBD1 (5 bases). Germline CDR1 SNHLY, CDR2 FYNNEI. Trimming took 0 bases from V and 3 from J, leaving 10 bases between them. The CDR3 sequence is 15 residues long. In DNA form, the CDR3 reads TGTGCCAGCAGTGAAGCCTCAAGGGGAACAGATACGCAGTATTTT. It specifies CASSEASRGTDTQYF.

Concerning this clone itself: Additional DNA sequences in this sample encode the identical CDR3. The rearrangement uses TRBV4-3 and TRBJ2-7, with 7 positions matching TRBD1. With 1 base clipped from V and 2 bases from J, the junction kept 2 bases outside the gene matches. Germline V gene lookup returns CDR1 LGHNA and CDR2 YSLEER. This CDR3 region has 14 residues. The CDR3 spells CASSQGTGTYEQYF. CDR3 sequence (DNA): TGCGCCAGCAGCCAAGGGACAGGTACCTACGAGCAGTACTTC.

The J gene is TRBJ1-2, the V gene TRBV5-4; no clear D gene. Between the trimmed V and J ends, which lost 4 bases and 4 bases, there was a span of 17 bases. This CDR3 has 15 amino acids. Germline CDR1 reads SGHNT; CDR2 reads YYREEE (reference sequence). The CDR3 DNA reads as TGTGCCAGCAGCCCACAAGAAGGGCTCGGCTATGGCTACACCTTC. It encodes CASSPQEGLGYGYTF.